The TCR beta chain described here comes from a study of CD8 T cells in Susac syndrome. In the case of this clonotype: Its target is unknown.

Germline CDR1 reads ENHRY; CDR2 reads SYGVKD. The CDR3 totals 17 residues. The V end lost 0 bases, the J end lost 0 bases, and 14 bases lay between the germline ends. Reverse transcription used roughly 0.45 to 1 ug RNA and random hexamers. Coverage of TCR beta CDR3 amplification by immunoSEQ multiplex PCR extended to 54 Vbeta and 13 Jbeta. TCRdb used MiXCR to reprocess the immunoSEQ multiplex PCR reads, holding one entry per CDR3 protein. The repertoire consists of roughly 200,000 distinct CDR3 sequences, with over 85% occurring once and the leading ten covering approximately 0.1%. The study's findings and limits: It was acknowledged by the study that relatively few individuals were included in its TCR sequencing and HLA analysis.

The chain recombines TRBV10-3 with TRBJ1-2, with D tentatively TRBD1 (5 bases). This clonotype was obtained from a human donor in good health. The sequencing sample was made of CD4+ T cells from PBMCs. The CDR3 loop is CAISESWRGRTNYGYTF. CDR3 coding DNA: TGTGCCATCAGTGAGTCATGGAGGGGCCGAACTAACTATGGCTACACCTTC.